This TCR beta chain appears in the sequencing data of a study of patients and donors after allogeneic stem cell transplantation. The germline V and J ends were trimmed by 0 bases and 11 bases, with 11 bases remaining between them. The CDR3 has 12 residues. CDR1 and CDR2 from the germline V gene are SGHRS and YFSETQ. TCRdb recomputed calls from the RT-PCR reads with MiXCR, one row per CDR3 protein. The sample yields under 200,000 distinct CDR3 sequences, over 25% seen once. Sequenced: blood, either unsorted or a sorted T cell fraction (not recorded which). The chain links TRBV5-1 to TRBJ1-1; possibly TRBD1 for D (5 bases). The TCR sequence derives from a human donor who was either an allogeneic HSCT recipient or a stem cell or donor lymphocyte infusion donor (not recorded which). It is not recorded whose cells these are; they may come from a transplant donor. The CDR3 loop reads CASSLEGVGAFF. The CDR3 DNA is TGCGCCAGCAGCTTGGAAGGGGTAGGCGCTTTCTTT.